This record concerns one TCR beta chain sequence. Its specificity is unknown. With 6 bases removed from V and 1 base from J, the gap between germline ends came to 10 bases. Germline assignment: CDR1 MRHNA and CDR2 SNTAGT. The CDR3 spans 14 residues. The data were obtained in a study of cytomegalovirus exposure and HLA in healthy donors. Study-wide context: The 500 to 850 first-cohort repertoires and the 110 or so validation repertoires shared the same platform, a later analysis reported.

Study-wide results and caveats: Researchers catalogued some 160 TCR beta chains as cytomegalovirus-associated. TCR sequences were mostly rare, though some public TCRs occurred in many donors.

TCRdb keeps only in-frame clones here, not all; method: immunoSEQ multiplex PCR. The sample carries 120,000 or so clones, nearly 90% recorded once. V is TRBV6-4 and J is TRBJ2-1; TRBD1 might be the D (5 bases). The origin of this receptor is a woman aged 18-30 years in good health and CMV-seronegative. Sequenced input: PBMCs. In DNA form, the CDR3 reads TGTGCCAGCAGAAAACAGGTGTCCTACAATGAGCAGTTCTTC. It translates to CASRKQVSYNEQFF.